The present T cell receptor (beta chain) was sequenced within a study of blood T cell repertoires in COVID-19. At the level of the study: Samples representing acute and convalescent COVID-19 were sourced from the United States, Italy and Spain. From T cells, B-cell-depleted T cells, or PBMCs came the material, which was cDNA or gDNA.

As handled by the study authors: Researchers report that nucleated cell counts were estimated from reference gene primer amplification. Produced via immunoSEQ multiplex PCR; TCRdb's table is partial and in-frame only. That table furnishes V, J and clone size, whereas the DNA furnished D and trimming. The table lists 150,000 to 200,000 clones, around 85% of them singletons, with approximately 9.4% in the top ten. From germline, CDR1 is SGHTA and CDR2 FQGNSA. This CDR3 comprises 15 residues. Trimming left V 3 bases short and J 10 bases short, with 19 bases between. The sequence was obtained from a woman aged 80 or older with acute or convalescent COVID-19. V gene TRBV7-2 combines with J gene TRBJ1-5; D is unclear. The specimen sequenced was peripheral blood. The CDR3 DNA reads TGTGCCAGCAGCTTTTCCACTAGGGTTTCGGGCCCCCAGCATTTT. Its translation is CASSFSTRVSGPQHF.